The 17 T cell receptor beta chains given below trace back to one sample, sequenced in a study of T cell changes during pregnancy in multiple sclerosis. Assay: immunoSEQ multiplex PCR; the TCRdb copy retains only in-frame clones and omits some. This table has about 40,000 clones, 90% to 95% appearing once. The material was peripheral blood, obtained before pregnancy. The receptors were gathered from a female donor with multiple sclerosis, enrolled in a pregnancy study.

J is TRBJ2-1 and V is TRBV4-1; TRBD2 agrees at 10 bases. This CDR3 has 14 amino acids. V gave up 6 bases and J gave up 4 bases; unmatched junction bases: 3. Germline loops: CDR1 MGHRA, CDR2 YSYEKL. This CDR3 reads CASSWTSGYNEQFF. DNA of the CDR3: TGCGCCAGCAGTTGGACTAGCGGTTACAATGAGCAGTTCTTC.

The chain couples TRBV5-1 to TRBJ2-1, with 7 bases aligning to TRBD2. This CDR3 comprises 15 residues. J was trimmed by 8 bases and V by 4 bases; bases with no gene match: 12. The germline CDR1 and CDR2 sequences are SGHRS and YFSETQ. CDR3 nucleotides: TGCGCCAGCAGCCACGGGGAGGGGCCGATCGATGAGCAGTTCTTC. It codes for CASSHGEGPIDEQFF.

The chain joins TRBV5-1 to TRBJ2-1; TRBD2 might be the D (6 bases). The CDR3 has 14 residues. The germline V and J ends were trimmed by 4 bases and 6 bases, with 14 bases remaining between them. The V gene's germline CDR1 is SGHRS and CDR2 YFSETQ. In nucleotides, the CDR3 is TGCGCCAGCAGCCCCGCGACTAGTTCCAATGAGCAGTTCTTC. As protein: CASSPATSSNEQFF.

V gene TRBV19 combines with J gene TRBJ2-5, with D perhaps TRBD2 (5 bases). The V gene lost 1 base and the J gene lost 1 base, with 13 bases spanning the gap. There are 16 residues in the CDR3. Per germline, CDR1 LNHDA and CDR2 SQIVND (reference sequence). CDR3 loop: CASSIGLPGVQETQYF. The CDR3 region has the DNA TGTGCCAGTAGTATAGGACTACCGGGCGTCCAAGAGACCCAGTACTTC. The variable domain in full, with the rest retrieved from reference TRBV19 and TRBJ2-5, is DGGITQSPKYLFRKEGQNVTLSCEQNLNHDAMYWYRQDPGQGLRLIYYSQIVNDFQKGDIAEGYSVSREKKESFPLTVTSAQKNPTAFYLCASSIGLPGVQETQYFGPGTRLLVL.

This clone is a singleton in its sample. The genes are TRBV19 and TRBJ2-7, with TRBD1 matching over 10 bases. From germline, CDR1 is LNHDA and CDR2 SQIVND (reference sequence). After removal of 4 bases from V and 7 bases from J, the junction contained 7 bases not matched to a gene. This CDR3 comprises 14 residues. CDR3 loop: CASSSDDRGREQYF. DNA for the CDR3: TGTGCCAGTAGTAGCGACGACAGGGGGCGGGAGCAGTACTTC.

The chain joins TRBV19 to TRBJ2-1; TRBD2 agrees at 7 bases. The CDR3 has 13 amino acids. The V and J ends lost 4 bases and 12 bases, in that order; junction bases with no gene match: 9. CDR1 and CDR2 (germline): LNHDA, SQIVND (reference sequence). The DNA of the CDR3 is TGTGCCAGTAGTACCACAGTGGGGAGGGGGCAGTTCTTC. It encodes CASSTTVGRGQFF.

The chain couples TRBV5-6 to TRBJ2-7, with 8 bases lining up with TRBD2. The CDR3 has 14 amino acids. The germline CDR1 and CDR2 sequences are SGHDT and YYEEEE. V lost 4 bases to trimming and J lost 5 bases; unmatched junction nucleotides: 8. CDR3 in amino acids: CASSPGGGYDEQYF. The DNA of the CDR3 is TGTGCCAGCAGCCCGGGGGGGGGCTACGACGAGCAGTACTTC. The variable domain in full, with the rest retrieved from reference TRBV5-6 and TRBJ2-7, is DAGVTQSPTHLIKTRGQQVTLRCSPKSGHDTVSWYQQALGQGPQFIFQYYEEEERQRGNFPDRFSGHQFPNYSSELNVNALLLGDSALYLCASSPGGGYDEQYFGPGTRLTVT.

The CDR3 region has the DNA TGTGCCAGCAGCCAACTCCGGGACAGGGTGACCTACGAGCAGTACTTC. It is translated as CASSQLRDRVTYEQYF. The gene calls are TRBV7-9 and TRBJ2-7, with TRBD1 identical over 9 bases. This CDR3 region has 16 residues. V shed 5 bases, J shed 2 bases, and the junction held 10 bases outside the gene matches. Germline V CDR1 and CDR2: SEHNR, FQNEAQ (reference sequence). Drawing the rest from reference TRBV7-9 and TRBJ2-7, the complete variable domain is DTGVSQNPRHKITKRGQNVTFRCDPISEHNRLYWYRQTLGQGPEFLTYFQNEAQLEKSRLLSDRFSAERPKGSFSTLEIQRTEQGDSAMYLCASSQLRDRVTYEQYFGPGTRLTVT.

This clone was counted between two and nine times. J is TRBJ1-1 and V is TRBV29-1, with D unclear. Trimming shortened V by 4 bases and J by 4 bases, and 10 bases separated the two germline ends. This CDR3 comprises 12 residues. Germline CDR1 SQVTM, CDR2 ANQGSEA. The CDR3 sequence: CSVVGGSTEAFF. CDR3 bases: TGCAGCGTTGTGGGTGGGAGCACTGAAGCTTTCTTT.

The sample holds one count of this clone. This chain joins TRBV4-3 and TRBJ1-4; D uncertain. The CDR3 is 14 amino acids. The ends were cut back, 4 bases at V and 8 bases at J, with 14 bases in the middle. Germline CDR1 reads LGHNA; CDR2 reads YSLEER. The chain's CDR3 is CASSLKVRREKLFF. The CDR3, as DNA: TGCGCCAGCAGCCTTAAGGTCCGGCGGGAAAAACTGTTTTTT.

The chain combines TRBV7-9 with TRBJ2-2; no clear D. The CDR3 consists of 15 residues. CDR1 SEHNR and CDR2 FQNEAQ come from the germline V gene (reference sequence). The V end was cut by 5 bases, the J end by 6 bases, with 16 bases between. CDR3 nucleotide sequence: TGTGCCAGCAGCCTTTGGATCACTGGGCCCGGGGAGCTGTTTTTT. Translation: CASSLWITGPGELFF.

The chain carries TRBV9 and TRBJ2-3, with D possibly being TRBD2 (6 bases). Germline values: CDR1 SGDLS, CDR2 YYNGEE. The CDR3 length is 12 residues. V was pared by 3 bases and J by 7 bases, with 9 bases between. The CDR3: CASSAGLYTQYF. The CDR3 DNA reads TGTGCCAGCAGCGCGGGACTTTATACGCAGTATTTT. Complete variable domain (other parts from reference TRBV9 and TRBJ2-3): DSGVTQTPKHLITATGQRVTLRCSPRSGDLSVYWYQQSLDQGLQFLIQYYNGEERAKGNILERFSAQQFPDLHSELNLSSLELGDSALYFCASSAGLYTQYFGPGTRLTVL.

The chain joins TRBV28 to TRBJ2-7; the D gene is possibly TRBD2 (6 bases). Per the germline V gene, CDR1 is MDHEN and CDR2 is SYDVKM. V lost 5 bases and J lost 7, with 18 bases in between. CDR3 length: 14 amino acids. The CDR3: CASSRDSTGDEQYF. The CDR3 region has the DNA TGTGCCAGCAGTAGGGACTCTACGGGGGATGAGCAGTACTTC.

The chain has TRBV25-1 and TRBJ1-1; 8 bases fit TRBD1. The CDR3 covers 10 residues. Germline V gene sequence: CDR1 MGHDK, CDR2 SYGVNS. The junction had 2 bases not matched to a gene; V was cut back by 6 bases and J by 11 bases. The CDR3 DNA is TGTGCCAGCAGGGGACAGGAGGCTTTCTTT. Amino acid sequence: CASRGQEAFF.

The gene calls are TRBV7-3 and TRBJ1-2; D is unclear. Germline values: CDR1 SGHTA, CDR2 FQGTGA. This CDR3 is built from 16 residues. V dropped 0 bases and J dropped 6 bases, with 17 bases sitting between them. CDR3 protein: CASSLTPSAYRDGYTF. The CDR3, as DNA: TGTGCCAGCAGCTTAACGCCTTCAGCTTACAGAGATGGCTACACCTTC. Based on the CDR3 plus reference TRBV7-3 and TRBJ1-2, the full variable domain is GAGVSQTPSNKVTEKGKYVELRCDPISGHTALYWYRQSLGQGPEFLIYFQGTGAADDSGLPNDRFFAVRPEGSVSTLKIQRTERGDSAVYLCASSLTPSAYRDGYTFGSGTRLTVV.

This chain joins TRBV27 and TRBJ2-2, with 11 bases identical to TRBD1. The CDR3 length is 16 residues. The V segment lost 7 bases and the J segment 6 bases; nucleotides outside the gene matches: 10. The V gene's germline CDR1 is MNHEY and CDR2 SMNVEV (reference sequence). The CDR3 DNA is TGTGCCAGCACCGAACTGGACAGGGGGCGCGCCGGGGAGCTGTTTTTT. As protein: CASTELDRGRAGELFF.

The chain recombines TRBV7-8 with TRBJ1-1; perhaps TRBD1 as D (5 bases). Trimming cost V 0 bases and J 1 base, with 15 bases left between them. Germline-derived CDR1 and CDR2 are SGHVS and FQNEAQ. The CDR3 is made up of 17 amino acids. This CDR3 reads CASSLARGWGTNTEAFF. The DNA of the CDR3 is TGTGCCAGCAGCTTAGCCCGGGGGTGGGGAACGAACACTGAAGCTTTCTTT. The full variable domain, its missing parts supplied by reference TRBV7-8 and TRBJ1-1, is GAGVSQSPRYKVAKRGQDVALRCDPISGHVSLFWYQQALGQGPEFLTYFQNEAQLDKSGLPSDRFFAERPEGSVSTLKIQRTQQEDSAVYLCASSLARGWGTNTEAFFGQGTRLTVV.